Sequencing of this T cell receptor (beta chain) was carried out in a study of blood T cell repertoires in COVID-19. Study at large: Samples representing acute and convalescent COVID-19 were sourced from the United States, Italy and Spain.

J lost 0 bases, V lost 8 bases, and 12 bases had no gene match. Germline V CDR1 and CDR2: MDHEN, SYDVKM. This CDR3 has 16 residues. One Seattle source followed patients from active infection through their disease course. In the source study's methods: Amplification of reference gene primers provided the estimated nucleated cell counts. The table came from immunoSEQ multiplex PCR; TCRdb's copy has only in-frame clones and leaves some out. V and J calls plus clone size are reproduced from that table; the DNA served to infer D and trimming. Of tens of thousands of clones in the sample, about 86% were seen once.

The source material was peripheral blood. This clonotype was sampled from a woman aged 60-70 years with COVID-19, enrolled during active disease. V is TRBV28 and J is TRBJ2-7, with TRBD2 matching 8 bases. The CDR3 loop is CASSQRGGGSSYEQYF. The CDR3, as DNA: TGTGCCAGCTCGCAACGGGGGGGAGGGAGCTCCTACGAGCAGTACTTC.